This T cell receptor beta chain was identified during a study of cytomegalovirus exposure and HLA in healthy donors. On this clone itself: Antigen unknown.

Findings and caveats of the study: In a later analysis, most CMV-associated TCR beta chains appeared HLA-restricted. A later analysis reportedly found that, within productive TCRs, an Asian-associated ancestry cluster had fewer N-insertions than the mean observed across the approximately 690 donors. It was taken for granted in presence/absence analyses that sequencing depth across donors was roughly uniform.

The PCR made use of 60 Vbeta and 13 Jbeta primers. Original processing methods: An analysis performed later counted roughly 80 million unique TCR beta chains (approximately 11 million of them shared). This table comes from immunoSEQ multiplex PCR, and its TCRdb copy is limited to in-frame clones, with some not included. D and trimming come from the DNA, and the V and J calls and clone size come from that table. The listing records about 70,000 clones. The receptor comes from a female donor in good health and CMV-seropositive. Sequencing used PBMCs.

The CDR3 sequence is CASSFSGYGYTF. As DNA, the CDR3 is TGTGCCAGCAGTTTTTCAGGCTATGGCTACACCTTC. The V call is TRBV28, the J call TRBJ1-2, with D hard to call. Germline V gene lookup returns CDR1 MDHEN and CDR2 SYDVKM. The CDR3 sequence is 12 residues long. V was shortened by 3 bases and J by 4 bases, with 6 bases between the two germline ends.